These 28 T cell receptor beta chains share one sample of origin, sequenced in a study of shared T cell receptors in the human thymus. Data came from immunoSEQ multiplex PCR; TCRdb stores just in-frame clones and leaves some out. The sample has roughly 660,000 clones, roughly 90% seen once. These same data were also listed under a study on human thymus T cells.

What was sequenced was thymocytes. The receptors stem from a boy younger than two with a congenital heart defect.

This chain joins TRBV18 and TRBJ2-7; D remains unclear. The CDR3 spans 12 residues. Germline V CDR1 and CDR2: KGHSH, LQKENI. Trimming stripped 0 bases from V and 3 bases from J, with 3 bases between. CDR3 region: CASSPPNYEQYF. Here the CDR3 DNA reads TGTGCCAGCTCACCACCTAACTACGAGCAGTACTTC.

The CDR3 protein is CASSLDGCRLAEGNEQFF. The CDR3 coding sequence is TGTGCCAGCAGCTTAGATGGCTGTAGGCTAGCGGAAGGGAATGAGCAGTTCTTC. The chain joins TRBV7-6 to TRBJ2-1; 7 positions match TRBD2. Germline V gene sequence: CDR1 SGHVS, CDR2 FNYEAQ. Trimming removed 1 base from V and 7 bases from J; junction bases left unmatched: 16. The CDR3 covers 18 residues.

The rearrangement uses TRBV7-2 and TRBJ2-7; 9 bases line up with TRBD1. The germline CDR1 and CDR2 sequences are SGHTA and FQGNSA. The CDR3 spans 14 residues. Trimming took 4 bases from V and 2 from J; bases not matched to a gene: 3. The CDR3 region is CASSYNRGPYEQYF. CDR3 in DNA: TGTGCCAGCAGCTATAACAGGGGGCCCTACGAGCAGTACTTC.

The gene calls are TRBV27 and TRBJ2-1; TRBD1 matches 8 bases. The CDR3 totals 15 residues. In germline, CDR1 is MNHEY, CDR2 SMNVEV (reference sequence). Trimming took 11 bases from V and 0 from J; bases not matched to a gene: 9. CDR3 nucleotides: TGTGCCGGGTACTTGGACAGGGTCTCCTACAATGAGCAGTTCTTC. This gives the protein CAGYLDRVSYNEQFF.

This rearrangement joins TRBV27 to TRBJ2-7; 12 bases line up with TRBD2. The CDR3 runs to 20 residues. Trimming took 6 bases from V and 7 from J; bases not matched to a gene: 25. Germline V gene lookup returns CDR1 MNHEY and CDR2 SMNVEV (reference sequence). CDR3 sequence (DNA): TGTGCCAGCAGACCCCGGGACAGGCTAACGACTAGCGGGGGTCCAGGAGAGCAGTACTTC. Its translation is CASRPRDRLTTSGGPGEQYF.

This chain links TRBV4-2 with TRBJ2-7; tentatively, D is TRBD2 (6 bases). Per the germline V gene, CDR1 is LGHNA and CDR2 is YNFKEQ. The germline V and J ends were trimmed by 5 bases and 4 bases, with 15 bases remaining between them. The CDR3 covers 14 residues. This CDR3 reads CASSARDGGYEQYF. CDR3 DNA sequence: TGTGCCAGCAGCGCCCGGGACGGGGGATACGAGCAGTACTTC.

The J gene is TRBJ2-7, the V gene TRBV11-3, with D possibly TRBD1 on 6 matching bases. Trimming left V 2 bases short and J 2 bases short, with 10 bases between. This CDR3 is 14 amino acids long. Germline loops: CDR1 SGHNT, CDR2 YENEEA. The CDR3 DNA is TGTGCCAGCAGCTTAAGGGACACCACCTACGAGCAGTACTTC. Amino acid sequence: CASSLRDTTYEQYF.

V usage is TRBV10-2 and J usage is TRBJ1-1; 9 nucleotides agree with TRBD1. V lost 6 bases, J lost 4 bases, and 6 bases stayed unmatched. Looked up from germline, CDR1 is WSHSY and CDR2 is SAAADI. The CDR3 contains 14 residues. This chain's CDR3 is CASRGTGSGTEAFF. The DNA of the CDR3 is TGCGCCAGCAGGGGGACAGGGTCAGGCACTGAAGCTTTCTTT.

J is TRBJ2-1 and V is TRBV5-4; TRBD2 is a possible D gene (6 bases). The CDR3 is 16 amino acids. The V gene's germline CDR1 is SGHNT and CDR2 YYREEE (reference sequence). V lost 1 base, J lost 2 bases, and 13 bases lay in between. The CDR3 protein is CASSLHYGRPYNEQFF. Here the CDR3 DNA reads TGTGCCAGCAGCTTGCATTACGGGAGACCCTACAATGAGCAGTTCTTC.

This clone appeared a single time. The genes are TRBV27 and TRBJ2-7, with TRBD2 matching 10 bases. The length of the CDR3 is 16 residues. CDR1 is MNHEY, CDR2 SMNVEV, per germline (reference sequence). Trimming removed 5 bases from V and 5 bases from J; junction bases left unmatched: 12. CDR3 loop: CASSTLGLAGAHEQYF. The CDR3 DNA is TGTGCCAGCAGTACTTTAGGGCTAGCGGGAGCCCACGAGCAGTACTTC.

The V gene is TRBV2, the J gene TRBJ2-7; 7 bases fit TRBD1. V lost 4 bases, J lost 2 bases, and 5 bases stayed unmatched. The CDR3 loop spans 14 amino acids. Germline V lookup: CDR1 SNHLY, CDR2 FYNNEI. The CDR3 nucleotides read TGTGCCAGCAGTGTAGGGGGCTTGACCTACGAGCAGTACTTC. Its translation: CASSVGGLTYEQYF.

Of note for this clone: Other DNA variants within this sample encode the same CDR3. The V gene is TRBV30, the J gene TRBJ2-3, with TRBD2 matching over 10 bases. Per germline, CDR1 GTSNPN and CDR2 SVGIG (reference sequence). This CDR3 comprises 19 residues. V lost 0 bases, J lost 3 bases, and 15 bases stayed unmatched. In nucleotides, the CDR3 is TGTGCCTGGAGTGTAAAAGCAGCCAGAACTAGCGGGAAGACAGATACGCAGTATTTT. It codes for CAWSVKAARTSGKTDTQYF.

The V call is TRBV7-2, the J call TRBJ2-1, with a tentative D call TRBD2 (6 bases). Germline CDR1 and CDR2: SGHTA and FQGNSA. Trimming shortened V by 1 base and J by 5 bases, and 21 bases separated the two germline ends. This CDR3 spans 18 amino acids. The CDR3 DNA reads TGTGCCAGCAGCTTAGAGGGCCGGGGCGGGATTTCCGACAATGAGCAGTTCTTC. Protein sequence: CASSLEGRGGISDNEQFF. Supplemented by reference TRBV7-2 and TRBJ2-1, the full variable domain reads GAGVSQSPSNKVTEKGKDVELRCDPISGHTALYWYRQSLGQGLEFLIYFQGNSAPDKSGLPSDRFSAERTGGSVSTLTIQRTQQEDSAVYLCASSLEGRGGISDNEQFFGPGTRLTVL.

The rearrangement joins TRBV28 to TRBJ2-7; 12 nucleotides align to TRBD1. V shed 8 bases, J shed 5 bases, and the junction held 16 bases outside the gene matches. This CDR3 region has 17 residues. Germline values: CDR1 MDHEN, CDR2 SYDVKM. This chain's CDR3 is CASGLVRLGQGAHEQYF. The CDR3 region has the DNA TGTGCCAGCGGGCTAGTTCGCTTGGGACAGGGGGCCCACGAGCAGTACTTC.

The V and J genes are TRBV7-9 and TRBJ2-1; TRBD2 matches at 9 bases. The CDR3 length is 15 residues. Germline CDR1 and CDR2: SEHNR and FQNEAQ (reference sequence). Losses at the gene ends were 5 bases for V and 6 bases for J; bases not matched to a gene: 8. The CDR3 loop is CASSLGGLAPNEQFF. In DNA, the CDR3 is TGTGCCAGCAGCCTCGGGGGACTAGCCCCCAATGAGCAGTTCTTC.

The chain recombines TRBV27 with TRBJ2-7, with 7 bases that match TRBD2. Germline CDR1 reads MNHEY; CDR2 reads SMNVEV (reference sequence). The CDR3 totals 15 residues. The trim removed 4 bases at V and 2 bases at J, leaving 8 bases unmatched. The CDR3 DNA reads TGTGCCAGCAGTTCCCTGCGGGAGAACCCCTACGAGCAGTACTTC. It encodes CASSSLRENPYEQYF.

The chain uses TRBV7-9 and TRBJ1-1, with D hard to call. Deletions cut 3 bases from V and 2 bases from J, with 13 bases between. The CDR3 length is 15 residues. Germline V gene lookup returns CDR1 SEHNR and CDR2 FQNEAQ (reference sequence). CDR3 loop: CASSLIGRTNTEAFF. CDR3 coding DNA: TGTGCCAGCAGCTTGATTGGACGGACTAACACTGAAGCTTTCTTT.

The genes are TRBV5-5 and TRBJ2-5; 14 nucleotides agree with TRBD2. V shed 6 bases, J shed 3 bases, and the junction held 7 bases outside the gene matches. Germline-derived CDR1 and CDR2 are SGHKS and YYEKEE (reference sequence). The CDR3 totals 16 residues. The CDR3 DNA reads as TGTGCCAGCAACTTTGGGACTAGCGGGGGTAAAGAGACCCAGTACTTC. Protein sequence: CASNFGTSGGKETQYF.

This chain links TRBV7-2 with TRBJ2-3; weak D call: TRBD2 (6 bases). The CDR3 is made up of 15 amino acids. V was trimmed by 5 bases and J by 4 bases, leaving 16 bases between them. Germline V gene data show CDR1 as SGHTA and CDR2 as FQGNSA. CDR3 sequence reads: CASSLRRRGSDTQYF. The CDR3 coding sequence is TGTGCCAGCAGCCTCCGTAGGAGGGGCTCAGATACGCAGTATTTT.

The genes are TRBV7-5 and TRBJ1-5; the table's D call, TRBD1, has no DNA check behind it. TRBV7-5 is noted as a pseudogene. The CDR3 contains 18 residues. CDR3 residues: CVRSLLKDSQNSNQPQHF. The CDR3 DNA sequence: TGTGTCAGAAGCTTATTGAAGGACAGTCAGAATAGCAATCAGCCCCAGCATTTT.

This clone has only a few counts. This rearrangement joins TRBV11-2 to TRBJ2-7; 8 bases match TRBD1. V lost 5 bases, J lost 0 bases, and 12 bases stayed unmatched. This CDR3 contains 17 residues. Germline CDR1 and CDR2: SGHAT and FQNNGV. This CDR3 reads CASSKGQDGPISYEQYF. The CDR3 region has the DNA TGTGCCAGCAGCAAGGGACAGGACGGACCCATCTCCTACGAGCAGTACTTC.

The chain joins TRBV4-1 to TRBJ2-7; possible D gene TRBD2, 6 bases. CDR1 is MGHRA and CDR2 is YSYEKL in the germline V gene. V lost 0 bases to trimming and J lost 3 bases, with 15 bases between them. The CDR3 extends over 16 amino acids. Written as DNA, the CDR3 is TGCGCCAGCAGCCAAGAAAGGAGGGCTAGCAGCTACGAGCAGTACTTC. Translated: CASSQERRASSYEQYF.

This chain connects TRBV6-5 to TRBJ1-4, with TRBD1 matching 8 bases. This CDR3 comprises 15 residues. With 3 bases clipped from V and 8 bases from J, the junction kept 8 bases outside the gene matches. Germline V CDR1 and CDR2: MNHEY, SVGAGI. The chain's CDR3 is CASSYYTGGGEKLFF. Written as DNA, the CDR3 is TGTGCCAGCAGTTATTACACAGGGGGAGGGGAAAAACTGTTTTTT.

This chain links TRBV28 with TRBJ2-3; TRBD1 matches 10 bases. Germline CDR1 MDHEN, CDR2 SYDVKM. CDR3 length equals 17 residues. Losses at the gene ends were 5 bases for V and 2 bases for J; bases not matched to a gene: 10. CDR3 coding DNA: TGTGCCAGCAGTATTAGTCCGGGACAGGGGTACACAGATACGCAGTATTTT. Its translation is CASSISPGQGYTDTQYF.

The genes are TRBV6-1 and TRBJ2-5; D perhaps matches TRBD1 (6 bases). The CDR3 runs to 13 residues. The V gene's germline CDR1 is MNHNS and CDR2 SASEGT. Deletions cut 6 bases from V and 5 bases from J, with 13 bases between. CDR3 region: CASRHRVRETQYF. CDR3 DNA: TGTGCCAGCAGACACAGGGTTCGGGAGACCCAGTACTTC.

V and J are TRBV4-3 and TRBJ2-5; TRBD1 matches 7 bases. The CDR3 runs 18 residues. V shed 0 bases and J 1 base; nucleotides not matched to a gene: 11. Germline assignment: CDR1 LGHNA and CDR2 YSLEER. CDR3 protein: CASSQDRGRHPPQETQYF. The CDR3 coding sequence is TGCGCCAGCAGCCAAGATAGGGGGCGACATCCTCCCCAAGAGACCCAGTACTTC.

This sequence joins TRBV18 and TRBJ2-5, with 7 bases identical to TRBD2. Germline loops: CDR1 KGHSH, CDR2 LQKENI. The CDR3 has 15 residues. V gave up 0 bases and J gave up 1 base; unmatched junction bases: 2. The CDR3 bases are TGTGCCAGCTCACCACCGGCGGGAGCCCAAGAGACCCAGTACTTC. Protein sequence: CASSPPAGAQETQYF.

The table lists this clone with a count of one. The chain links TRBV10-2 to TRBJ2-5, with 9 positions matching TRBD2. The length of the CDR3 is 15 residues. The trim removed 3 bases at V and 6 bases at J, leaving 8 bases unmatched. The germline gives CDR1 WSHSY, CDR2 SAAADI. The CDR3: CASSEGLALPQTQYF. The CDR3 nucleotides are TGCGCCAGCAGTGAAGGACTAGCGCTTCCTCAGACCCAGTACTTC.